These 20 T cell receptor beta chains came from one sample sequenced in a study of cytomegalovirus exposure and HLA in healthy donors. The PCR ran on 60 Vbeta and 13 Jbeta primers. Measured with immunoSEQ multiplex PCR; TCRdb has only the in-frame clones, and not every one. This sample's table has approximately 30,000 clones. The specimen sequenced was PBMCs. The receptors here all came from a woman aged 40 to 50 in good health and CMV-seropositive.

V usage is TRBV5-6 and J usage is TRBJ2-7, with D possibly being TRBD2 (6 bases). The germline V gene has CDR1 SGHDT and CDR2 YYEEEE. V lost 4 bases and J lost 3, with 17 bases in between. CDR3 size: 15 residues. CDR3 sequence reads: CASSAGTRPIYEQYF. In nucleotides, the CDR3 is TGTGCCAGCAGCGCCGGGACTCGCCCCATCTACGAGCAGTACTTC.

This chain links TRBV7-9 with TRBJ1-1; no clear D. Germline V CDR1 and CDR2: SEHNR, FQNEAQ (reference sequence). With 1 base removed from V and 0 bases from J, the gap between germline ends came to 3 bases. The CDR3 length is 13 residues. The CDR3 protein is CASSLDMNTEAFF. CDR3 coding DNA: TGTGCCAGCAGCTTAGACATGAACACTGAAGCTTTCTTT. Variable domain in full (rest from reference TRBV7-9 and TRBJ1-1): DTGVSQNPRHKITKRGQNVTFRCDPISEHNRLYWYRQTLGQGPEFLTYFQNEAQLEKSRLLSDRFSAERPKGSFSTLEIQRTEQGDSAMYLCASSLDMNTEAFFGQGTRLTVV.

The DNA of the CDR3 is TGCGCCAGCAGCTTGGCCCCACGCGCAGCGGGCCACTCCTACGAGCAGTACTTC. The encoded protein is CASSLAPRAAGHSYEQYF. The rearrangement joins TRBV5-1 to TRBJ2-7, with a possible D match to TRBD2 (6 bases). Trimming removed 0 bases at V and 0 bases at J, with 19 bases between. Germline V gene sequence: CDR1 SGHRS, CDR2 YFSETQ. The length of the CDR3 is 18 residues.

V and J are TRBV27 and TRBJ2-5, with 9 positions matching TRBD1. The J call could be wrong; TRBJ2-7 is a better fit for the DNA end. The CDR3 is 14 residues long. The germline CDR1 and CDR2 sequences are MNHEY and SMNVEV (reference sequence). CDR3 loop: CASSPRTGVYEQYF. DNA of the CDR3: TGTGCCAGCAGTCCCCGGACAGGGGTCTACGAGCAGTACTTC.

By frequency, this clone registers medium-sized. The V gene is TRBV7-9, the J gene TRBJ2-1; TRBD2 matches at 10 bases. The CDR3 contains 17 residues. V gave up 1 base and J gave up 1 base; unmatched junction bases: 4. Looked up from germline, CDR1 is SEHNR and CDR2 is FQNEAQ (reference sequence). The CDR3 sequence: CASSLVAGGRSYNEQFF. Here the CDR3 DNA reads TGTGCCAGCAGCTTAGTAGCGGGAGGACGGTCCTACAATGAGCAGTTCTTC.

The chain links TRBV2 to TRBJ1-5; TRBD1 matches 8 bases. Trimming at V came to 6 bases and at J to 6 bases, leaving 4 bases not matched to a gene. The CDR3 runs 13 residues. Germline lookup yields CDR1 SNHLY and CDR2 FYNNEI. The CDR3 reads CASSGDRPQPQHF. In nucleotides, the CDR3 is TGTGCCAGCAGCGGGGACAGGCCTCAGCCCCAGCATTTT.

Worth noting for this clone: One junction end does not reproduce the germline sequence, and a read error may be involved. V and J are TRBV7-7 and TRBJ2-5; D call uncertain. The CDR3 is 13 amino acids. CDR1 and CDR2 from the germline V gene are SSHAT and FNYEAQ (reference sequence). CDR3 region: CASSLLHQETQYF. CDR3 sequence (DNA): TGTGCTAGCAGCTTACTCCACCAAGAGACCCAGTACTTC.

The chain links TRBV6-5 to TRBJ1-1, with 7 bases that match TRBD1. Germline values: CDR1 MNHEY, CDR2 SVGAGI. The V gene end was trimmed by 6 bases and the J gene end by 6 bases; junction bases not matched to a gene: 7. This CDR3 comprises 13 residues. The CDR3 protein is CASRMTGRSEAFF. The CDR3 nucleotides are TGTGCCAGCAGGATGACAGGGAGGTCTGAAGCTTTCTTT.

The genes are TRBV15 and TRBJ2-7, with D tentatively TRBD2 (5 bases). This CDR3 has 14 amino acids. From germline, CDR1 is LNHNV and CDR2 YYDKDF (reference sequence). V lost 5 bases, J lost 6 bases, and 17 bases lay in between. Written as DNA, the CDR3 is TGTGCCACCAGCCCGGAGGCGGGCCAGGCCGAGCAGTACTTC. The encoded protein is CATSPEAGQAEQYF.

This CDR3 is CASSFRVIWASSYEQYF. The CDR3 region has the DNA TGTGCCAGCAGTTTTCGAGTTATCTGGGCGAGCTCCTACGAGCAGTACTTC. This chain joins TRBV28 and TRBJ2-7; D remains ambiguous. The CDR3 is 17 residues long. V was clipped by 3 bases and J by 0 bases, with 18 bases between them. Per germline, CDR1 MDHEN and CDR2 SYDVKM.

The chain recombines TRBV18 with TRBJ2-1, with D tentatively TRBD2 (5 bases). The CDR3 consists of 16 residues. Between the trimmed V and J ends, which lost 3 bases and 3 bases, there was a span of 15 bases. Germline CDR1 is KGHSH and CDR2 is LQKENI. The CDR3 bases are TGTGCCAGCTCACCCCCGGGGAGCGGAGGCTACAATGAGCAGTTCTTC. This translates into CASSPPGSGGYNEQFF.

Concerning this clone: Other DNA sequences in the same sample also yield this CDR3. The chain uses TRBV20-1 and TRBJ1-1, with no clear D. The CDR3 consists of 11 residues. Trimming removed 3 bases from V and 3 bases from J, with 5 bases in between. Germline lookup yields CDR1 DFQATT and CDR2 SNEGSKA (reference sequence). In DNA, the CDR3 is TGCAGTGCTAGTACAGACACTGAAGCTTTCTTT. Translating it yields CSASTDTEAFF.

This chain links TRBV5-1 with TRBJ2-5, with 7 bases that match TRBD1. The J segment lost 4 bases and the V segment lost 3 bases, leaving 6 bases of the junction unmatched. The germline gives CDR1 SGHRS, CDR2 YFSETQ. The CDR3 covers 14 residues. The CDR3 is CASSSTGTSETQYF. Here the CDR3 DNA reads TGCGCCAGCAGCTCGACAGGGACATCAGAGACCCAGTACTTC. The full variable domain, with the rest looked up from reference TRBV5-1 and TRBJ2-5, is KAGVTQTPRYLIKTRGQQVTLSCSPISGHRSVSWYQQTPGQGLQFLFEYFSETQRNKGNFPGRFSGRQFSNSRSEMNVSTLELGDSALYLCASSSTGTSETQYFGPGTRLLVL.

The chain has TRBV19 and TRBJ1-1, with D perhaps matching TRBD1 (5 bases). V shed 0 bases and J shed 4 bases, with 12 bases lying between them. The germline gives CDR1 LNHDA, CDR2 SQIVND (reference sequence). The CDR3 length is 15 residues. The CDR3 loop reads CASSIDQRGTTEAFF. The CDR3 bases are TGTGCCAGTAGTATAGATCAACGGGGGACCACTGAAGCTTTCTTT.

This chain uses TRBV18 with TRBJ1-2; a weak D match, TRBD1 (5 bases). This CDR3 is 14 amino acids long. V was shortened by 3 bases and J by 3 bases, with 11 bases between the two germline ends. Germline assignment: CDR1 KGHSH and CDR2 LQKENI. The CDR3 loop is CASSPSGGDYGYTF. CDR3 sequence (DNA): TGTGCCAGCTCACCGAGCGGGGGTGACTATGGCTACACCTTC.

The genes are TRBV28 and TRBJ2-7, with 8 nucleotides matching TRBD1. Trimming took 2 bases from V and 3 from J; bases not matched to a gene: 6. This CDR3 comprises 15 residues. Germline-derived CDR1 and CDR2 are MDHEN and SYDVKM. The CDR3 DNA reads TGTGCCAGCAGTTTACCCCCGACAGGGGTCTACGAGCAGTACTTC. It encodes CASSLPPTGVYEQYF.

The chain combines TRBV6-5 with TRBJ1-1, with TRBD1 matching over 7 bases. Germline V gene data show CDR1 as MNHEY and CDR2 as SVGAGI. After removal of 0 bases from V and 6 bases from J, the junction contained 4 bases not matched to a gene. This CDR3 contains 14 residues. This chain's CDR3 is CASSYSRTGAEAFF. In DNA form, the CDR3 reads TGTGCCAGCAGTTACTCGAGGACAGGTGCTGAAGCTTTCTTT.

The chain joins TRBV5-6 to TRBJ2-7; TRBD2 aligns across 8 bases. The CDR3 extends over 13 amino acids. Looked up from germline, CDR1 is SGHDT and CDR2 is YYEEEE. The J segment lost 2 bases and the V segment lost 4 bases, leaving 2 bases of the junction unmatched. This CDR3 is CASSRGGPYEQYF. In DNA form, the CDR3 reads TGTGCCAGCAGCCGGGGGGGGCCCTACGAGCAGTACTTC.

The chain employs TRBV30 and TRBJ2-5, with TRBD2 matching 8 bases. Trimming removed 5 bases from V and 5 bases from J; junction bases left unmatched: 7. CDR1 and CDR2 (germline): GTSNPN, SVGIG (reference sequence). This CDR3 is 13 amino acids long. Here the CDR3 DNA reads TGTGCCTGGGGAAGCGGGAGAGATGAGACCCAGTACTTC. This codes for CAWGSGRDETQYF. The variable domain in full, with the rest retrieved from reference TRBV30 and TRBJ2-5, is SQTIHQWPATLVQPVGSPLSLECTVEGTSNPNLYWYRQAAGRGLQLLFYSVGIGQISSEVPQNLSASRPQDRQFILSSKKLLLSDSGFYLCAWGSGRDETQYFGPGTRLLVL.

CDR3 nucleotides: TGCAGCGTTGAACAGGGTGGCGATGAAAAACTGTTTTTT. Protein: CSVEQGGDEKLFF. The J gene is TRBJ1-4, the V gene TRBV29-1, with a weak D call TRBD1 (5 bases). V lost 2 bases, J lost 6 bases, and 10 bases lay in between. The length of the CDR3 is 13 residues. Per germline, CDR1 SQVTM and CDR2 ANQGSEA.